The 27 T cell receptor beta chains in this list originate from one sample, sequenced in a study of response to subunit inactivated influenza vaccine. TCRdb called the RT-PCR reads again in MiXCR, with one record for every CDR3 protein. Altogether 300,000 to 350,000 distinct CDR3 sequences are present, 20% to 25% being singletons, with the ten largest covering roughly 10%. The sample was PBMCs from blood, taken about 20 months after vaccination. Receptor source: a man aged 50 to 69 who received an inactivated influenza vaccine.

This clonotype was observed a handful of times. The chain couples TRBV20-1 to TRBJ2-2; 8 positions agree with TRBD2. The V and J ends lost 0 bases and 7 bases, in that order; junction bases with no gene match: 7. CDR3 size: 15 residues. CDR1 and CDR2 from the germline V gene are DFQATT and SNEGSKA (reference sequence). Here the CDR3 DNA reads TGCAGTGCTAGAGAAGCCGGGACTAGGATCGGGGAGCTGTTTTTT. It specifies CSAREAGTRIGELFF.

The chain couples TRBV15 to TRBJ1-1, with D unresolved. The CDR3 spans 13 residues. From germline, CDR1 is LNHNV and CDR2 YYDKDF (reference sequence). Trimming took off 3 bases at V and 0 bases at J, with 5 bases between the two ends. CDR3 region: CATSSLLNTEAFF. CDR3 nucleotide sequence: TGTGCCACCAGCAGCCTGTTGAACACTGAAGCTTTCTTT.

The chain combines TRBV7-9 with TRBJ1-2; perhaps TRBD1 as D (5 bases). Germline V gene data show CDR1 as SEHNR and CDR2 as FQNEAQ (reference sequence). The CDR3 length is 13 residues. V was cut by 2 bases and J by 6 bases, with 10 bases left in between. CDR3: CASSLTVQDGYTF. CDR3 nucleotide sequence: TGTGCCAGCAGCTTAACGGTACAGGATGGCTACACCTTC.

This CDR3 is CASRRASGHYGYTF. For the CDR3, the DNA is TGTGCCAGCAGACGAGCTAGCGGCCACTATGGCTACACCTTC. This chain connects TRBV6-2 or TRBV6-3 to TRBJ1-2; D unclear. The CDR3 is made up of 14 amino acids. The V end lost 6 bases, the J end lost 3 bases, and 14 bases lay between the germline ends. CDR1 and CDR2 from the germline V gene are MNHEY and SVGEGT.

There are a few counts of this clonotype. The chain combines TRBV20-1 with TRBJ2-5; 9 positions agree with TRBD2. Germline CDR1 and CDR2: DFQATT and SNEGSKA (reference sequence). Unmatched junction bases numbered 3, after V lost 5 bases and J lost 5 bases. The CDR3 is made up of 12 amino acids. For the CDR3, the DNA is TGCAGTGCTGGGACTAGCCGGGAGACCCAGTACTTC. Protein sequence: CSAGTSRETQYF.

J is TRBJ2-7 and V is TRBV5-5; the D is unclear. The CDR3 contains 14 residues. Germline CDR1 SGHKS, CDR2 YYEKEE (reference sequence). V lost 1 base and J lost 6, with 14 bases in between. CDR3 sequence reads: CASSLNSRSREQYF. CDR3 nucleotides: TGTGCCAGCAGCTTGAACTCGCGGAGTCGCGAGCAGTACTTC.

This clonotype has just a few counts. The rearrangement joins TRBV6-2 or TRBV6-3 to TRBJ1-3, with 7 positions matching TRBD1. Germline-derived CDR1 and CDR2 are MNHEY and SVGEGT. The J segment lost 3 bases and the V segment lost 4 bases, leaving 6 bases of the junction unmatched. The CDR3 totals 15 residues. The CDR3 is CASSSPTGIGNTIYF. In nucleotides, the CDR3 is TGTGCCAGCAGTTCGCCGACAGGGATTGGAAACACCATATATTTT.

This clonotype was seen only a few times. This chain uses TRBV12-3 or TRBV12-4 with TRBJ1-5; D remains unclear. V lost 3 bases and J lost 3, with 9 bases in between. This CDR3 contains 14 residues. The CDR3 loop reads CASSFRVPNQPQHF. The CDR3 DNA reads TGTGCCAGCAGTTTCCGCGTGCCCAATCAGCCCCAGCATTTT.

Only one count was recorded for this clonotype. This chain joins TRBV5-6 and TRBJ2-7, with D possibly matching TRBD1 (5 bases). In germline, CDR1 is SGHDT, CDR2 YYEEEE. This CDR3 is 13 amino acids long. V was pared by 2 bases and J by 3 bases, with 9 bases between. CDR3 in amino acids: CASSFWGRYEQYF. The CDR3 DNA reads TGTGCCAGCAGCTTTTGGGGCCGCTACGAGCAGTACTTC.

This clonotype has a handful of counts. In DNA form, the CDR3 reads TGCAGCGTCGGGACTAGCGGGATTGGGAATACGCAGTATTTT. Protein: CSVGTSGIGNTQYF. The chain links TRBV29-1 to TRBJ2-3, with 13 positions matching TRBD2. The V gene end was trimmed by 6 bases and the J gene end by 7 bases; junction bases not matched to a gene: 7. The CDR3 contains 14 residues. Germline loops: CDR1 SQVTM, CDR2 ANQGSEA.

This clonotype was recorded a few times. CDR3 sequence reads: CASSQLIQGALGNSPLHF. The DNA for the CDR3 is TGCGCCAGCAGCCAGTTGATACAGGGGGCGTTGGGTAATTCACCCCTCCACTTT. The chain carries TRBV4-1 and TRBJ1-6; 9 bases map to TRBD1. V lost 3 bases to trimming and J lost 6 bases; unmatched junction nucleotides: 12. CDR3 length: 18 residues. The V gene's germline CDR1 is MGHRA and CDR2 YSYEKL.

The chain employs TRBV14 and TRBJ2-7; D tentatively reads TRBD1 or TRBD2 (6 bases each). Germline CDR1 and CDR2: SGHDN and FVKESK. Trimming cost V 1 base and J 3 bases, with 13 bases left between them. The CDR3 runs 15 residues. DNA of the CDR3: TGTGCCAGCAGCCAAGGGAGGGACATGCTCTACGAGCAGTACTTC. Amino acids: CASSQGRDMLYEQYF.

This clonotype was found many times. The V call is TRBV20-1, the J call TRBJ1-1; 8 bases are shared with TRBD1. In germline, CDR1 is DFQATT, CDR2 SNEGSKA (reference sequence). Trimming at V came to 2 bases and at J to 4 bases, leaving 0 bases not matched to a gene. The CDR3 covers 12 residues. CDR3 in amino acids: CSARTGGTEAFF. Here the CDR3 DNA reads TGCAGTGCTAGAACAGGGGGCACTGAAGCTTTCTTT.

J is TRBJ2-5 and V is TRBV4-2; possibly TRBD1 for D (6 bases). Trimming took 2 bases from V and 5 from J, leaving 15 bases between them. From germline, CDR1 is LGHNA and CDR2 YNFKEQ. This CDR3 region has 15 residues. CDR3 DNA: TGTGCCAGCAGCCAACGGGACACATTGGGTGAGACCCAGTACTTC. Residues: CASSQRDTLGETQYF.

The chain carries TRBV27 and TRBJ1-2; 8 bases agree with TRBD1. Germline V gives CDR1 MNHEY, CDR2 SMNVEV (reference sequence). The CDR3 is made up of 19 amino acids. The J segment lost 4 bases and the V segment lost 0 bases, leaving 16 bases of the junction unmatched. In DNA form, the CDR3 reads TGTGCCAGCAGTTTATCATCCCGGCAGGGGGCGCGGGCTGGCTATGGCTACACCTTC. It codes for CASSLSSRQGARAGYGYTF.

This clonotype was seen a handful of times. The J gene is TRBJ2-1, the V gene TRBV5-1; 9 bases are shared with TRBD2. Germline V gene data show CDR1 as SGHRS and CDR2 as YFSETQ. The CDR3 extends over 17 amino acids. After removal of 0 bases from V and 5 bases from J, the junction contained 9 bases not matched to a gene. This CDR3 reads CASSLASGVIRNNEQFF. The CDR3 bases are TGCGCCAGCAGCTTGGCTAGCGGGGTAATACGGAACAATGAGCAGTTCTTC.

Ten or more counts support this clonotype. CDR3 coding DNA: TGTGCCAGCAGTTTAGCACAGGGCAACACCGGGGAGCTGTTTTTT. Its translation: CASSLAQGNTGELFF. This rearrangement joins TRBV12-3 or TRBV12-4 to TRBJ2-2; the D gene is possibly TRBD1 (6 bases). The V end lost 0 bases, the J end lost 2 bases, and 7 bases lay between the germline ends. This CDR3 is 15 amino acids long.

V is TRBV7-9 and J is TRBJ2-7; D not resolved. The germline CDR1 and CDR2 sequences are SEHNR and FQNEAQ (reference sequence). V lost 5 bases, J lost 0 bases, and 11 bases lay in between. This CDR3 comprises 14 residues. The CDR3 coding sequence is TGTGCCAGCAGCCAATCGACAAACTCCTACGAGCAGTACTTC. Translated, it gives CASSQSTNSYEQYF.

There are a few counts of this clonotype. The chain links TRBV6-1 to TRBJ1-2; D not certain. Trimming left V 7 bases short and J 4 bases short, with 10 bases between. The CDR3 consists of 12 residues. Germline assignment: CDR1 MNHNS and CDR2 SASEGT. Written as DNA, the CDR3 is TGTGCCAGCATGGCGGGTCGCTATGGCTACACCTTC. This codes for CASMAGRYGYTF.

This clonotype occurred many times. The rearrangement joins TRBV9 to TRBJ1-1; D ambiguous. Germline V lookup: CDR1 SGDLS, CDR2 YYNGEE. Deletions cut 0 bases from V and 1 base from J, with 10 bases between. This CDR3 contains 15 residues. The CDR3 nucleotides are TGTGCCAGCAGCGTAGGGAGAGGGCGGAACACTGAAGCTTTCTTT. Amino acids: CASSVGRGRNTEAFF.

Turning to this clonotype: Sequence at one end of the junction differs from germline and may be a read error. The genes are TRBV18 and TRBJ1-1, with TRBD1 as a possible D gene (5 bases). CDR1 and CDR2 (germline): KGHSH, LQKENI. CDR3 length: 14 amino acids. The DNA of the CDR3 is TGTGCCAGCTCACCACGGGGCCTGAAGACTGAAGCTTTCTTT. This codes for CASSPRGLKTEAFF.

This clonotype was seen more than once but under ten times. The chain joins TRBV3-1 to TRBJ1-5, with D hard to call. The V gene's germline CDR1 is LGHDT and CDR2 YNNKEL (reference sequence). The CDR3 sequence is 17 residues long. Trimming removed 1 base at V and 3 bases at J, with 16 bases between. The CDR3 sequence is CASSQGFMSADNQPQHF. CDR3 DNA: TGTGCCAGCAGCCAAGGCTTTATGTCTGCGGACAATCAGCCCCAGCATTTT.

This chain uses TRBV12-3 or TRBV12-4 with TRBJ2-1; 9 nucleotides match TRBD2. Trimming at V came to 6 bases and at J to 5 bases, leaving 11 bases not matched to a gene. The CDR3 sequence is 16 residues long. In DNA form, the CDR3 reads TGTGCCAGCAGGGGAGACGTAGCGGGAGATGACAATGAGCAGTTCTTC. Encoded protein: CASRGDVAGDDNEQFF.

The chain uses TRBV9 and TRBJ1-5, with D unclear. Trimming removed 0 bases from V and 3 bases from J, with 7 bases in between. CDR3 length: 14 residues. Looked up from germline, CDR1 is SGDLS and CDR2 is YYNGEE. Here the CDR3 DNA reads TGTGCCAGCAGCGTAGGACATGACAATCAGCCCCAGCATTTT. Translating it yields CASSVGHDNQPQHF.

This clonotype was observed many times. This chain uses TRBV12-3 or TRBV12-4 with TRBJ1-6; 7 bases map to TRBD1. Trimming took 5 bases from V and 7 from J; bases not matched to a gene: 8. This CDR3 spans 15 amino acids. The CDR3 DNA reads as TGTGCCAGCAGTACAGGGGTGTGGGGAAATTCACCCCTCCACTTT. Translating it yields CASSTGVWGNSPLHF.

This clonotype was detected only a few times. This chain links TRBV12-3 or TRBV12-4 with TRBJ2-3; TRBD1 aligns across 8 bases. Losses at the gene ends were 2 bases for V and 0 bases for J; bases not matched to a gene: 4. The CDR3 runs to 16 residues. The DNA of the CDR3 is TGTGCCAGCAGTTTATCAGGGGGCGGTAGCACAGATACGCAGTATTTT. This encodes CASSLSGGGSTDTQYF.

The V and J genes are TRBV4-3 and TRBJ2-7, with TRBD2 identical over 7 bases. The CDR3 contains 14 residues. With 0 bases clipped from V and 4 bases from J, the junction kept 3 bases outside the gene matches. Germline V gene data show CDR1 as LGHNA and CDR2 as YSLEER. CDR3 nucleotide sequence: TGCGCCAGCAGCCAAGAAGCCGGGAGGTACGAGCAGTACTTC. Protein product: CASSQEAGRYEQYF.